The subject of this entry is one T cell receptor (beta chain). No antigen is known for it. Base qualities are not at hand, and no much larger clone is one base apart. Deletion took 4 bases off V and 0 bases off J, with a span of 15 bases between the germline ends. Including the terminal cysteine and phenylalanine, the CDR3 comprises 16 residues. Just the 48-base CDR3 DNA is kept, in frame starting at base 1. As encoded in the germline V gene, CDR1 is SGHDN while CDR2 is FVKESK. Library preparation employed the immunoSEQ multiplex PCR assay. TCRdb provides this immuneACCESS table in a form limited to in-frame rearrangements. Some clones are lacking; in checked studies, under half of them reflect an unresolved V gene, and why the rest are absent is not known. This sample comprises approximately 6,600 clones, over 55% of them detected only once. Approximately 7.6% of the sample is in the top ten clones.

This sample was included in a study of control samples from healthy donors and cancer patients (TCRdb year 2020). This clonotype was obtained from a male donor with melanoma. The chain is made from TRBV14 and TRBJ1-2; a tentative D call is TRBD1 (5 bases match). The specimen was formalin-fixed, paraffin-embedded tissue. The sequence in DNA is TGTGCCAGCAGCCGGGACGGTTTTCTCTCTAACTATGGCTACACCTTC. Its coded protein is CASSRDGFLSNYGYTF.